This record looks at one T cell receptor beta chain sequence and its context. This CDR3 comprises 15 residues. V gave up 4 bases and J gave up 3 bases; unmatched junction bases: 6. The germline V gene has CDR1 KGHSH and CDR2 LQKENI. Study processing details: Researchers report that nucleated cell counts were estimated from reference gene primer amplification. Sequenced by immunoSEQ multiplex PCR; TCRdb stores in-frame clones only, minus some. V, J and clone size are those of that table, while D and trimming were read from the DNA. The sample lists under 300,000 clones, just under 90% occurring once. The data derive from a study of blood T cell repertoires in COVID-19. Study as a whole: Sources were T cells, B-cell-depleted T cells, or PBMCs; the material itself was cDNA or gDNA.

Participants' own reports of clinical history determined their cohort assignment. This rearrangement joins TRBV18 to TRBJ1-2, with 9 bases matching TRBD1. The origin of this receptor is a woman in her sixties who had recovered from COVID-19. Material: PBMCs or T cells enriched from blood (not recorded which). The CDR3 here is CASSLGQGRDYGYTF. CDR3 DNA: TGTGCCAGCTCACTCGGACAGGGGCGCGACTATGGCTACACCTTC.